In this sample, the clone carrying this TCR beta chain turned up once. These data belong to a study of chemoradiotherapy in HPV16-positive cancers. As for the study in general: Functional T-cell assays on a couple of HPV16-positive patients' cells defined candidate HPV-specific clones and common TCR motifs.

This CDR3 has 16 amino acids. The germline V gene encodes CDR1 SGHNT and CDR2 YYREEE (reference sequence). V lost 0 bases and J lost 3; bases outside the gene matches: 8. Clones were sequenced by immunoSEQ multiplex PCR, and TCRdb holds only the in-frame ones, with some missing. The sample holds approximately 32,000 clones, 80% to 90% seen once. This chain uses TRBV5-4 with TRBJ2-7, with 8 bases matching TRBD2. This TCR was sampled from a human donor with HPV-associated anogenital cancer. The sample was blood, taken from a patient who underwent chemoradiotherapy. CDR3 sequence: CASSLASGSIDYEQYF. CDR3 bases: TGTGCCAGCAGCTTGGCTAGCGGGTCAATCGACTACGAGCAGTACTTC.